Listed here are 32 T cell receptor beta chains from one sample, sequenced in a study of cytomegalovirus exposure and HLA in healthy donors. PCR involved 60 Vbeta and 13 Jbeta primers. The protocol was immunoSEQ multiplex PCR, while the TCRdb copy is restricted to in-frame clones and leaves out a portion. Here the sample spans roughly 140,000 clones, roughly 80% being singletons. The sequencing sample was made of PBMCs. Receptor source: a woman between 40 and 50 years old in good health and CMV-seropositive.

The chain employs TRBV30 and TRBJ2-5; 8 nucleotides line up with TRBD1. TRBJ2-7 explains the end of the DNA better; the J call may be wrong. Looked up from germline, CDR1 is GTSNPN and CDR2 is SVGIG (reference sequence). The CDR3 spans 12 residues. DNA for the CDR3: TGTGCCTGGAGTCGACAGGGGTACGAGCAGTACTTC. Its translation is CAWSRQGYEQYF.

This rearrangement joins TRBV18 to TRBJ1-1; 10 bases are a match to TRBD1. Germline CDR1 and CDR2: KGHSH and LQKENI. After removal of 2 bases from V and 4 bases from J, the junction contained 1 base not matched to a gene. The CDR3 consists of 14 residues. CDR3 in amino acids: CASSPRTGGTEAFF. The CDR3 DNA reads TGTGCCAGCTCACCAAGGACAGGGGGCACTGAAGCTTTCTTT.

This sequence joins TRBV28 and TRBJ1-2, with a possible D match to TRBD1 (6 bases). Between the trimmed V and J ends, which lost 6 bases and 6 bases, there was a span of 14 bases. Germline V gene lookup returns CDR1 MDHEN and CDR2 SYDVKM. The CDR3 sequence is 13 residues long. Written as DNA, the CDR3 is TGTGCCAGCAGGTCTCAGGGGTCCCATGGCTACACCTTC. Protein: CASRSQGSHGYTF.

The V and J genes are TRBV7-9 and TRBJ1-1; the match to TRBD1 covers 7 bases. Germline CDR1 is SEHNR and CDR2 is FQNEAQ (reference sequence). After removal of 5 bases from V and 4 bases from J, the junction contained 7 bases not matched to a gene. The CDR3 contains 14 residues. CDR3 region: CASSPTGWGTEAFF. For the CDR3, the DNA is TGTGCCAGCAGCCCGACAGGGTGGGGCACTGAAGCTTTCTTT.

The chain recombines TRBV6-6 with TRBJ1-1; D is perhaps TRBD1 (6 bases). The germline V and J ends were trimmed by 5 bases and 4 bases, with 14 bases remaining between them. The germline gives CDR1 MNHNY, CDR2 SVGAGI (reference sequence). This CDR3 is built from 14 residues. The CDR3 DNA is TGTGCCAGCAGTACCCGGGGCAGGGGCACTGAAGCTTTCTTT. Its protein is CASSTRGRGTEAFF.

The chain employs TRBV29-1 and TRBJ2-7; TRBD2 might be the D (5 bases). Germline-derived CDR1 and CDR2 are SQVTM and ANQGSEA. The CDR3 extends over 8 amino acids. The CDR3 nucleotides are TGCAGGGGGAGCGAGCAGTACTTC. Protein sequence: CRGSEQYF.

As DNA, the CDR3 is TGTGCCAGTAGTTTGAGAGGGACAGGGGGCAATCAGCCCCAGCATTTT. Translation: CASSLRGTGGNQPQHF. This chain links TRBV19 with TRBJ1-5; 10 nucleotides match TRBD1. Per the germline V gene, CDR1 is LNHDA and CDR2 is SQIVND (reference sequence). The CDR3 runs 16 residues. J gave up 2 bases and V 5 bases, and 6 bases lay outside the gene matches.

This chain connects TRBV10-3 to TRBJ1-1, with TRBD1 as a possible D gene (5 bases). Germline V gene data show CDR1 as ENHRY and CDR2 as SYGVKD. V was trimmed by 7 bases and J by 6 bases, leaving 15 bases between them. The CDR3 has 13 amino acids. The CDR3 spells CAIKEGWGAEAFF. The CDR3 bases are TGTGCCATCAAGGAAGGGTGGGGGGCTGAAGCTTTCTTT.

The chain links TRBV6-6 to TRBJ2-2, with D possibly being TRBD2 (6 bases). V shed 7 bases and J shed 4 bases, with 13 bases lying between them. The CDR3 length is 14 residues. Looked up from germline, CDR1 is MNHNY and CDR2 is SVGAGI (reference sequence). CDR3 sequence reads: CASNRDFSTGELFF. The CDR3 DNA reads TGTGCCAGCAATCGGGACTTTAGCACCGGGGAGCTGTTTTTT.

The chain couples TRBV7-9 to TRBJ1-1; the D is unclear. This CDR3 spans 12 amino acids. The germline CDR1 and CDR2 sequences are SEHNR and FQNEAQ (reference sequence). The V gene lost 1 base and the J gene lost 9 bases, with 9 bases spanning the gap. The CDR3 DNA is TGTGCCAGCAGCTTAGGCGGTAGTCAAGCTTTCTTT. It codes for CASSLGGSQAFF.

Details on this clone: A junction boundary mismatches the germline segment, possibly from a read error. This chain uses TRBV7-9 with TRBJ1-2; possibly TRBD1 for D (5 bases). CDR1 is SEHNR, CDR2 FQNEAQ, per germline (reference sequence). This CDR3 region has 15 residues. CDR3 region: CSSSPTGGANYGYTF. DNA of the CDR3: TGTTCCAGCAGCCCCACCGGGGGAGCTAACTATGGCTACACCTTC.

The J gene is TRBJ2-2, the V gene TRBV6-5, with 7 bases fitting TRBD1. The CDR3 totals 14 residues. Germline assignment: CDR1 MNHEY and CDR2 SVGAGI. With 6 bases clipped from V and 2 bases from J, the junction kept 3 bases outside the gene matches. CDR3 residues: CASRRQGNTGELFF. The CDR3 nucleotides are TGTGCCAGCAGACGACAGGGAAACACCGGGGAGCTGTTTTTT.

The chain carries TRBV10-1 and TRBJ1-1; 7 bases are a match to TRBD1. CDR3 length equals 14 residues. Germline V gene sequence: CDR1 WNHNN, CDR2 SYGVQD (reference sequence). The V segment lost 4 bases and the J segment 5 bases; nucleotides outside the gene matches: 7. This chain's CDR3 is CASSGETGWTEAFF. CDR3 in DNA: TGCGCCAGCAGTGGGGAGACAGGGTGGACTGAAGCTTTCTTT.

The genes are TRBV6-1 and TRBJ1-2; a weak D match, TRBD1 (5 bases). Germline CDR1 MNHNS, CDR2 SASEGT. This CDR3 is built from 16 residues. V shed 0 bases and J shed 5 bases, with 16 bases lying between them. The CDR3 nucleotides are TGTGCCAGCAGTGAAGCGCTCGCAGTGACAGTGTATGGCTACACCTTC. It codes for CASSEALAVTVYGYTF.

This chain joins TRBV6-1 and TRBJ1-2; 11 bases align to TRBD1. Losses at the gene ends were 6 bases for V and 8 bases for J; bases not matched to a gene: 8. This CDR3 is 14 amino acids long. Germline CDR1 is MNHNS and CDR2 is SASEGT. DNA for the CDR3: TGTGCCAGCAGGGGAGGACAGGGGGCACGAGGCTACACCTTC. It is translated as CASRGGQGARGYTF.

The chain has TRBV5-1 and TRBJ1-3; D possibly corresponds to TRBD1 (6 bases). From germline, CDR1 is SGHRS and CDR2 YFSETQ. This CDR3 contains 15 residues. V was pared by 1 base and J by 2 bases, with 10 bases between. The CDR3 reads CASSLQGITGNTIYF. The DNA for the CDR3 is TGCGCCAGCAGCTTGCAGGGGATCACTGGAAACACCATATATTTT.

The table lists this clone with a few counts. V is TRBV5-1 and J is TRBJ2-3, with TRBD1 as a possible D gene (6 bases). CDR1 SGHRS and CDR2 YFSETQ come from the germline V gene. V was pared by 6 bases and J by 5 bases, with 13 bases between. The CDR3 has 13 residues. CDR3 sequence (DNA): TGCGCCAGCAAGCCAGGGGCGGGAGATACGCAGTATTTT. Protein product: CASKPGAGDTQYF. The full variable domain, with the rest looked up from reference TRBV5-1 and TRBJ2-3, is KAGVTQTPRYLIKTRGQQVTLSCSPISGHRSVSWYQQTPGQGLQFLFEYFSETQRNKGNFPGRFSGRQFSNSRSEMNVSTLELGDSALYLCASKPGAGDTQYFGPGTRLTVL.

This chain joins TRBV27 and TRBJ1-2; tentative D call: TRBD1 (5 bases). V lost 4 bases, J lost 4 bases, and 10 bases lay in between. The CDR3 runs 13 residues. CDR1 and CDR2 from the germline V gene are MNHEY and SMNVEV (reference sequence). CDR3: CASSSDRTYGYTF. As DNA, the CDR3 is TGTGCCAGCAGTTCTGACAGAACCTATGGCTACACCTTC.

V is TRBV7-9 and J is TRBJ2-5; 9 bases agree with TRBD1. The CDR3 runs to 14 residues. The V segment lost 5 bases and the J segment 3 bases; nucleotides outside the gene matches: 4. Germline CDR1 reads SEHNR; CDR2 reads FQNEAQ (reference sequence). The CDR3 bases are TGTGCCAGCAGCCTCCGGGACAGGGAAGAGACCCAGTACTTC. Protein: CASSLRDREETQYF.

The V gene is TRBV5-4, the J gene TRBJ1-2, with D tentatively TRBD1 (5 bases). V was cut by 1 base and J by 4 bases, with 11 bases left in between. Looked up from germline, CDR1 is SGHNT and CDR2 is YYREEE (reference sequence). This CDR3 is 14 amino acids long. CDR3 sequence: CASSLTDKSYGYTF. The CDR3 DNA is TGTGCCAGCAGCTTGACGGACAAAAGCTATGGCTACACCTTC.

The rearrangement links TRBV10-3 to TRBJ2-1; 8 bases line up with TRBD1. The J segment lost 6 bases and the V segment lost 8 bases, leaving 6 bases of the junction unmatched. This CDR3 has 13 amino acids. Looked up from germline, CDR1 is ENHRY and CDR2 is SYGVKD. The DNA for the CDR3 is TGTGCCATCGAAGGACAGGGTCGCAATGAGCAGTTCTTC. Its protein is CAIEGQGRNEQFF.

The DNA for the CDR3 is TGCGCCAGCAGTGAGTCGGGCAGGCAAAACATTCAGTACTTC. Its protein is CASSESGRQNIQYF. J is TRBJ2-4 and V is TRBV10-2; D unresolved. V was shortened by 0 bases and J by 5 bases, with 8 bases between the two germline ends. CDR3 length: 14 amino acids. The germline V gene encodes CDR1 WSHSY and CDR2 SAAADI.

The rearrangement joins TRBV28 to TRBJ1-1, with D possibly being TRBD1 (6 bases). This CDR3 comprises 13 residues. Germline V CDR1 and CDR2: MDHEN, SYDVKM. Trimming stripped 1 base from V and 6 bases from J, with 9 bases between. The CDR3 DNA sequence: TGTGCCAGCAGTTTATCAGGGGCGGCTGAAGCTTTCTTT. Translated: CASSLSGAAEAFF. Based on the CDR3 plus reference TRBV28 and TRBJ1-1, the full variable domain is DVKVTQSSRYLVKRTGEKVFLECVQDMDHENMFWYRQDPGLGLRLIYFSYDVKMKEKGDIPEGYSVSREKKERFSLILESASTNQTSMYLCASSLSGAAEAFFGQGTRLTVV.

This clone was recorded once. The chain links TRBV6-5 to TRBJ1-4; tentative D call: TRBD1 (5 bases). The V end was cut by 4 bases, the J end by 8 bases, with 14 bases between. This CDR3 is built from 14 residues. Germline-derived CDR1 and CDR2 are MNHEY and SVGAGI. The CDR3 here is CASSFAGPWEKLFF. CDR3 nucleotide sequence: TGTGCCAGCAGTTTCGCGGGACCCTGGGAAAAACTGTTTTTT.

The CDR3 sequence is CASSREQGWGTEAFF. The DNA of the CDR3 is TGCGCCAGCAGCCGAGAACAGGGGTGGGGGACTGAAGCTTTCTTT. J is TRBJ1-1 and V is TRBV4-1; 7 positions match TRBD1. Looked up from germline, CDR1 is MGHRA and CDR2 is YSYEKL. The V gene end was trimmed by 4 bases and the J gene end by 5 bases; junction bases not matched to a gene: 10. The CDR3 loop spans 15 amino acids.

The chain couples TRBV4-1 to TRBJ1-2; 7 positions agree with TRBD1. Losses at the gene ends were 0 bases for V and 6 bases for J; bases not matched to a gene: 10. This CDR3 has 16 amino acids. Germline CDR1 reads MGHRA; CDR2 reads YSYEKL. The CDR3 DNA follows: TGCGCCAGCAGCCAAGAGAACTCCGGGACAGTAAATGGCTACACCTTC. It yields the protein CASSQENSGTVNGYTF.

The rearrangement joins TRBV28 to TRBJ1-3; D ambiguous. From germline, CDR1 is MDHEN and CDR2 SYDVKM. The ends were cut back, 3 bases at V and 7 bases at J, with 13 bases in the middle. The CDR3 has 14 amino acids. CDR3 in amino acids: CASSFGGAGNTIYF. The CDR3 region has the DNA TGTGCCAGCAGTTTCGGAGGCGCCGGGAACACCATATATTTT.

This chain uses TRBV5-1 with TRBJ1-1; 7 bases map to TRBD1. Germline CDR1 reads SGHRS; CDR2 reads YFSETQ. This CDR3 contains 14 residues. V shed 3 bases, J shed 0 bases, and the junction held 2 bases outside the gene matches. CDR3 DNA sequence: TGCGCCAGCAGCTCGGGACAGATGAACACTGAAGCTTTCTTT. Translating it yields CASSSGQMNTEAFF.

V is TRBV6-5 and J is TRBJ1-4, with TRBD1 matching 9 bases. The V gene end was trimmed by 5 bases and the J gene end by 4 bases; junction bases not matched to a gene: 5. Looked up from germline, CDR1 is MNHEY and CDR2 is SVGAGI. This CDR3 is built from 15 residues. The CDR3 protein is CASSAQGAINEKLFF. In nucleotides, the CDR3 is TGTGCCAGCAGTGCACAGGGGGCCATTAATGAAAAACTGTTTTTT.

This chain uses TRBV2 with TRBJ2-2; TRBD2 is a possible D gene (6 bases). From germline, CDR1 is SNHLY and CDR2 FYNNEI. CDR3 size: 14 residues. Deletions cut 7 bases from V and 0 bases from J, with 9 bases between. CDR3 region: CASMRETNTGELFF. The CDR3 DNA is TGTGCCAGCATGCGGGAAACGAACACCGGGGAGCTGTTTTTT.

This clone was counted a few times. V usage is TRBV30 and J usage is TRBJ2-2; D is ambiguous. This CDR3 comprises 13 residues. V was pared by 3 bases and J by 1 base, with 6 bases between. CDR1 and CDR2 (germline): GTSNPN, SVGIG (reference sequence). DNA for the CDR3: TGTGCCTGGAGCAGAAGGAACACCGGGGAGCTGTTTTTT. It encodes CAWSRRNTGELFF.

This rearrangement joins TRBV7-3 to TRBJ1-1; no clear D gene. The CDR3 consists of 13 residues. Trimming shortened V by 0 bases and J by 1 base, and 3 bases separated the two germline ends. CDR1 and CDR2 (germline): SGHTA, FQGTGA. The CDR3 reads CASSLTGNTEAFF. CDR3 nucleotides: TGTGCCAGCAGCTTAACCGGGAACACTGAAGCTTTCTTT.